The 23 T cell receptor beta chains below come from one sample, sequenced in a study of radiation and T cells in renal cell carcinoma. Stated time point: blood 4 weeks post-SBRT, at nephrectomy. Treatment defined: 15 Gy SBRT to primary tumor, nephrectomy 4 weeks later. Data came from immunoSEQ multiplex PCR; TCRdb stores just in-frame clones and leaves some out. The table lists fewer than 200,000 clones, 88% of them singletons. Sample: blood, taken from a patient whose treatment included radiotherapy and nephrectomy. All receptors derive from a woman in her 50s with renal cell carcinoma.

The rearrangement links TRBV5-4 to TRBJ1-2, with D possibly being TRBD1 (5 bases). Germline V lookup: CDR1 SGHNT, CDR2 YYREEE (reference sequence). The CDR3 runs to 13 residues. With 0 bases removed from V and 4 bases from J, the gap between germline ends came to 7 bases. CDR3 amino acids: CASSLGDVYGYTF. The CDR3 nucleotides are TGTGCCAGCAGCTTGGGGGACGTCTATGGCTACACCTTC. Supplemented by reference TRBV5-4 and TRBJ1-2, the full variable domain reads ETGVTQSPTHLIKTRGQQVTLRCSSQSGHNTVSWYQQALGQGPQFIFQYYREEENGRGNFPPRFSGLQFPNYSSELNVNALELDDSALYLCASSLGDVYGYTFGSGTRLTVV.

This clone appeared a single time. The rearrangement uses TRBV9 and TRBJ1-3, with D tentatively TRBD1 (5 bases). This CDR3 contains 13 residues. V was clipped by 3 bases and J by 2 bases, with 6 bases between them. Germline lookup yields CDR1 SGDLS and CDR2 YYNGEE. CDR3 protein: CASSGGPGNTIYF. The CDR3 bases are TGTGCCAGCAGCGGGGGACCTGGAAACACCATATATTTT.

The chain recombines TRBV7-9 with TRBJ1-4, with TRBD1 identical over 9 bases. V lost 5 bases, J lost 8 bases, and 6 bases stayed unmatched. This CDR3 is built from 14 residues. CDR1 is SEHNR, CDR2 FQNEAQ, per germline (reference sequence). CDR3 protein: CASSMGQGREKLFF. The CDR3 DNA reads as TGTGCCAGCAGCATGGGACAGGGCAGAGAAAAACTGTTTTTT.

With respect to this clone: This sample also contains other DNA sequences that code for the same CDR3. The chain has TRBV5-1 and TRBJ1-2; maybe TRBD1 (6 bases). Between the trimmed V and J ends, which lost 5 bases and 4 bases, there was a span of 9 bases. The CDR3 contains 12 residues. Germline V gene sequence: CDR1 SGHRS, CDR2 YFSETQ. The CDR3 spells CASSLDSYGYTF. CDR3 in DNA: TGCGCCAGCAGTCTGGACAGCTATGGCTACACCTTC.

This rearrangement joins TRBV18 to TRBJ1-4, with D uncertain. The CDR3 length is 13 residues. The germline V and J ends were trimmed by 6 bases and 7 bases, with 12 bases remaining between them. Germline loops: CDR1 KGHSH, CDR2 LQKENI. This CDR3 is CASSPSGGEKLFF. CDR3 in DNA: TGTGCCAGCTCCCCCTCGGGAGGTGAAAAACTGTTTTTT.

This chain uses TRBV19 with TRBJ1-1; weak D call: TRBD1 (6 bases). CDR1 is LNHDA, CDR2 SQIVND, per germline (reference sequence). Trimming shortened V by 4 bases and J by 3 bases, and 18 bases separated the two germline ends. This CDR3 has 16 amino acids. Here the CDR3 DNA reads TGTGCCAGTAGTACTTCCTCGGACAGTTTTTACACTGAAGCTTTCTTT. Protein: CASSTSSDSFYTEAFF.

This sequence joins TRBV5-1 and TRBJ2-2; D might be TRBD2 (5 bases). There are 15 residues in the CDR3. From germline, CDR1 is SGHRS and CDR2 YFSETQ. Trimming pared 7 bases from V and 7 bases from J, leaving 20 bases between. The CDR3 nucleotides read TGCGCCAGCCGCCGGGAAGGCAACGGGGTCGGGGAGCTGTTTTTT. As protein: CASRREGNGVGELFF.

The V and J genes are TRBV7-9 and TRBJ1-5; unclear D gene. There are 12 residues in the CDR3. Per the germline V gene, CDR1 is SEHNR and CDR2 is FQNEAQ (reference sequence). V was trimmed by 1 base and J by 7 bases, leaving 5 bases between them. For the CDR3, the DNA is TGTGCCAGCAGCTTAGTTAACCAGCCCCAGCATTTT. This codes for CASSLVNQPQHF.

The chain links TRBV7-9 to TRBJ2-3; 8 positions agree with TRBD2. The CDR3 has 15 residues. The V and J ends lost 1 base and 3 bases, in that order; junction bases with no gene match: 3. CDR1 is SEHNR, CDR2 FQNEAQ, per germline (reference sequence). The CDR3 here is CASSLEAGVTDTQYF. CDR3 sequence (DNA): TGTGCCAGCAGCTTAGAAGCGGGGGTAACAGATACGCAGTATTTT. Full variable domain (rest looked up from reference TRBV7-9 and TRBJ2-3): DTGVSQNPRHKITKRGQNVTFRCDPISEHNRLYWYRQTLGQGPEFLTYFQNEAQLEKSRLLSDRFSAERPKGSFSTLEIQRTEQGDSAMYLCASSLEAGVTDTQYFGPGTRLTVL.

The V and J genes are TRBV19 and TRBJ2-1; 8 bases agree with TRBD2. In germline, CDR1 is LNHDA, CDR2 SQIVND (reference sequence). J was trimmed by 5 bases and V by 5 bases; bases with no gene match: 8. This CDR3 region has 15 residues. The DNA for the CDR3 is TGTGCCAGTAGTCGGGGACTAGAGGTCGACAATGAGCAGTTCTTC. Encoded protein: CASSRGLEVDNEQFF.

V gene TRBV2 combines with J gene TRBJ1-1; no definite D call. Germline CDR1 reads SNHLY; CDR2 reads FYNNEI. This CDR3 has 14 amino acids. V was cut by 7 bases and J by 5 bases, with 17 bases left in between. The CDR3 DNA sequence: TGTGCCAGCAATTTAGGTCAGCCAATGACTGAAGCTTTCTTT. This codes for CASNLGQPMTEAFF.

The rearrangement joins TRBV9 to TRBJ2-5; D tentatively reads TRBD1 or TRBD2 (6 bases each). V dropped 3 bases and J dropped 4 bases, with 10 bases sitting between them. The CDR3 is made up of 13 amino acids. In germline, CDR1 is SGDLS, CDR2 YYNGEE. The CDR3 DNA follows: TGTGCCAGCAGCGGGGGGGCCCCAGAGACCCAGTACTTC. It encodes CASSGGAPETQYF.

The gene calls are TRBV2 and TRBJ2-7; no definite D call. V was clipped by 7 bases and J by 0 bases, with 13 bases between them. The CDR3 extends over 14 amino acids. CDR1 and CDR2 from the germline V gene are SNHLY and FYNNEI. The CDR3 DNA is TGTGCCAGCATTAGGGCCTGGAGCTCCTACGAGCAGTACTTC. Amino acid sequence: CASIRAWSSYEQYF.

The chain couples TRBV19 to TRBJ2-3; 13 nucleotides align to TRBD2. Trimming cost V 10 bases and J 1 base; bases outside gene matches: 2. This CDR3 spans 14 amino acids. Per the germline V gene, CDR1 is LNHDA and CDR2 is SQIVND (reference sequence). DNA of the CDR3: TGTGCCACGGGGACTAGCGGGGGCACAGATACGCAGTATTTT. It codes for CATGTSGGTDTQYF. The whole variable domain, filled in from reference TRBV19 and TRBJ2-3, reads DGGITQSPKYLFRKEGQNVTLSCEQNLNHDAMYWYRQDPGQGLRLIYYSQIVNDFQKGDIAEGYSVSREKKESFPLTVTSAQKNPTAFYLCATGTSGGTDTQYFGPGTRLTVL.

The rearrangement uses TRBV2 and TRBJ2-1, with 11 positions matching TRBD2. The CDR3 contains 15 residues. CDR1 and CDR2 from the germline V gene are SNHLY and FYNNEI. V shed 6 bases and J 10 bases; nucleotides not matched to a gene: 11. In nucleotides, the CDR3 is TGTGCCAGCAGACAGACTAGCGGGGTTGGTGGGGAGCAGTTCTTC. Amino acid sequence: CASRQTSGVGGEQFF.

The genes are TRBV15 and TRBJ1-4, with D perhaps TRBD1 (5 bases). Trimming left V 0 bases short and J 8 bases short, with 16 bases between. This CDR3 has 16 amino acids. Germline lookup yields CDR1 LNHNV and CDR2 YYDKDF (reference sequence). CDR3 DNA sequence: TGTGCCACCAGCAGAGATCGGGTGGGGGTTTCGGAAAAACTGTTTTTT. The encoded protein is CATSRDRVGVSEKLFF.

The chain uses TRBV6-6 and TRBJ1-1; 9 nucleotides align to TRBD1. The junction had 2 bases not matched to a gene; V was cut back by 6 bases and J by 0 bases. This CDR3 has 14 residues. Germline CDR1 MNHNY, CDR2 SVGAGI (reference sequence). The CDR3 DNA reads as TGTGCCAGCAGCAGACAGGGGGTGAACACTGAAGCTTTCTTT. Its protein is CASSRQGVNTEAFF.

V gene TRBV19 combines with J gene TRBJ1-5, with 7 positions matching TRBD1. The CDR3 totals 15 residues. Germline-derived CDR1 and CDR2 are LNHDA and SQIVND (reference sequence). V lost 3 bases and J lost 5; bases outside the gene matches: 7. The CDR3 coding sequence is TGTGCCAGTAGTATGGTCGGCAGGGGGGATCAGCCCCAGCATTTT. Translating it yields CASSMVGRGDQPQHF.

In its sample, this clone was seen once. The chain uses TRBV19 and TRBJ1-1; D gene unclear. V shed 4 bases and J shed 3 bases, with 9 bases lying between them. This CDR3 contains 13 residues. CDR1 and CDR2 (germline): LNHDA, SQIVND (reference sequence). The CDR3 DNA sequence: TGTGCCAGTAGTACCGACCGGGACACTGAAGCTTTCTTT. Encoded protein: CASSTDRDTEAFF.

The chain carries TRBV2 and TRBJ2-5, with D perhaps TRBD1 (6 bases). Germline V gene lookup returns CDR1 SNHLY and CDR2 FYNNEI. V was cut by 6 bases and J by 1 base, with 15 bases left in between. This CDR3 spans 15 amino acids. CDR3 sequence (DNA): TGTGCCAGCAGGCCCATAGGGGGTCGCCAAGAGACCCAGTACTTC. It is translated as CASRPIGGRQETQYF.

The chain carries TRBV4-3 and TRBJ2-5; D may be TRBD1 (6 bases). Germline lookup yields CDR1 LGHNA and CDR2 YSLEER. Trimming stripped 1 base from V and 2 bases from J, with 11 bases between. CDR3 size: 15 residues. The CDR3 sequence: CASSQGGRGQETQYF. The CDR3, as DNA: TGCGCCAGCAGCCAAGGAGGCAGGGGTCAAGAGACCCAGTACTTC.

The V and J genes are TRBV5-6 and TRBJ1-2; TRBD1 might be the D (6 bases). Trimming took 0 bases from V and 4 from J, leaving 10 bases between them. The CDR3 covers 14 residues. Per germline, CDR1 SGHDT and CDR2 YYEEEE. This CDR3 reads CASSLAGVGYGYTF. The CDR3 nucleotides read TGTGCCAGCAGCTTGGCAGGGGTCGGCTATGGCTACACCTTC.

This clone was seen only a few times. The chain recombines TRBV5-1 with TRBJ1-6, with D possibly TRBD1 on 6 matching bases. The CDR3 consists of 15 residues. The germline V gene encodes CDR1 SGHRS and CDR2 YFSETQ. Trimming shortened V by 0 bases and J by 5 bases, and 9 bases separated the two germline ends. The CDR3 DNA is TGCGCCAGCAGCTTGGAGGGGGGTAATAATTCACCCCTCCACTTT. It specifies CASSLEGGNNSPLHF.